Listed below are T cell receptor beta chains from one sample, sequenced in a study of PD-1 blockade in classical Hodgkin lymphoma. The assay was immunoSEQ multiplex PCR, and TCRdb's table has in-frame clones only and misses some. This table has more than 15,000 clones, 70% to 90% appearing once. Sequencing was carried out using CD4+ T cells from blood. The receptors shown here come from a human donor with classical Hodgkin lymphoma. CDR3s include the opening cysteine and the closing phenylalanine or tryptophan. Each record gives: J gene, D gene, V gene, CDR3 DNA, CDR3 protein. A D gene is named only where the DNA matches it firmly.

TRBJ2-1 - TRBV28 TGTGCCAGCAGCCTGGCGTCGGAGGGCAGGAATGAGCAGTTCTTC CASSLASEGRNEQFF
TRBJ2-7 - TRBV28 TGTGCCAGCAGCCTCCAAGGATCCTACGAGCAGTACTTC CASSLQGSYEQYF
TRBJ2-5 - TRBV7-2 TGTGCCAGCAGCTCGGGTTACCAAGAGACCCAGTACTTC CASSSGYQETQYF
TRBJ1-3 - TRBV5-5 TGTGCCAGCAGCTTGGTCAGCACCTCTGGAAACACCATATATTTT CASSLVSTSGNTIYF
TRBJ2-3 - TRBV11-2 TGTGCCAGCAGCTTTAGCGAAGATACGCAGTATTTT CASSFSEDTQYF
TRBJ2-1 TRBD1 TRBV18 TGTGCCAGCTCACCACCGTGGGGTACAGGGGCGGGCAATGAGCAGTTCTTC CASSPPWGTGAGNEQFF
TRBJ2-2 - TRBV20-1 TGCAGTGCTAGCGGGAGAGGGGAGCTGTTTTTT CSASGRGELFF
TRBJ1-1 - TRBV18 TGTGCCAGCTCACCACGTGGGGGGAATAGGGACACTGAAGCTTTCTTT CASSPRGGNRDTEAFF
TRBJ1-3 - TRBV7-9 TGTGCCAGCAGCTTAGCAAGGGACTCTGGAAACACCATATATTTT CASSLARDSGNTIYF
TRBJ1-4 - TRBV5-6 TGTGCCAGCAGCCCTGATCGTAATGAAAAACTGTTTTTT CASSPDRNEKLFF